This is a list of T cell receptor beta chains from one sample in a study of T cells in Graves' hyperthyroidism and ophthalmopathy. A single record per CDR3 protein comes from TCRdb applying MiXCR to the multiplex PCR reads. In the table there are fewer than 300,000 distinct CDR3 sequences, 15% of which are singletons. The sequencing input was blood. The receptors shown here come from a woman aged 50 to 65 with Graves' hyperthyroidism that later progressed to Graves' ophthalmopathy. CDR3s leave out the opening cysteine and the closing phenylalanine or tryptophan.

cdr3_length,v_call,j_call,cdr3_aa
13,TRBV2,TRBJ1-1,ASSFVLTGRTEAF
21,TRBV5-1,TRBJ1-4,ASSEYDGSQFGSGNHANEKLF
12,TRBV28,TRBJ1-5,ASSSSTGDRPQH
12,TRBV6-5,TRBJ1-2,ASSYGSETNGYT
12,TRBV5-4,TRBJ2-5,ASSPGTGGETQY
14,TRBV28,TRBJ1-3,ASSLSGELSGNTIY
14,TRBV20-1,TRBJ2-3,SARDHLAGDTDTQY
10,TRBV28,TRBJ2-7,ASSADWYEQY
11,TRBV7-3,TRBJ2-5,ASSLQVSETQY
12,TRBV7-9,TRBJ1-6,ASSRSTGDSPLH
13,TRBV9,TRBJ2-4,ASSVEGNAKNIQY
15,TRBV5-1,TRBJ2-7,ASSLGGLAGGPGEQY
13,TRBV27,TRBJ1-3,ASSPGQGLVDTIY
13,TRBV12-3/TRBV12-4,TRBJ2-7,ASSEWAGSSYEQY
11,TRBV5-1,TRBJ2-7,ASSRELAYEQY
10,TRBV2,TRBJ1-6,ASSVGDAPLH
14,TRBV13,TRBJ2-7,ASSLEMGRHSYEQY
10,TRBV2,TRBJ1-1,ASNGQAGEAF
11,TRBV9,TRBJ1-1,ASSVEPNTEAF
12,TRBV7-6,TRBJ1-2,ASSPGQGYRGYT
13,TRBV9,TRBJ2-3,ASSGSGRSTDTQY
10,TRBV20-1,TRBJ2-3,SARVGGDTQY